The clone carrying this T cell receptor beta chain was recorded once. Its target is unknown. This record belongs to a study of cytomegalovirus exposure and HLA in healthy donors. Study conclusions and caveats: Researchers catalogued 160 or so TCR beta chains as cytomegalovirus-associated.

A multiplex PCR was run with 60 Vbeta primers and 13 Jbeta primers. The table came from immunoSEQ multiplex PCR; TCRdb's copy has only in-frame clones and leaves some out. The table shows roughly 190,000 clones, with 65% to 85% occurring only once. CDR3 size: 14 residues. Germline V gene data show CDR1 as SGHRS and CDR2 as YFSETQ. With 4 bases clipped from V and 4 bases from J, the junction kept 3 bases outside the gene matches. The chain recombines TRBV5-1 with TRBJ2-5; TRBD2 matches at 11 bases. Source material: PBMCs. The receptor comes from a man aged 18 to 29 in good health and CMV-seronegative. CDR3 amino acids: CASSGGLAVETQYF. CDR3 bases: TGCGCCAGCAGCGGGGGACTAGCGGTAGAGACCCAGTACTTC.